This T cell receptor (beta chain) was recorded in a study of cytomegalovirus exposure and HLA in healthy donors. The PCR contained 60 Vbeta and 13 Jbeta primers. Measured with immunoSEQ multiplex PCR; TCRdb has only the in-frame clones, and not every one. The table lists approximately 200,000 clones, roughly 80% of them singletons. Trimming stripped 6 bases from V and 4 bases from J, with 9 bases between. The CDR3 covers 12 residues. Germline assignment: CDR1 SNHLY and CDR2 FYNNEI. The source material was PBMCs. The sequence was collected from a woman in her forties or fifties in good health and CMV-seropositive. This chain uses TRBV2 with TRBJ1-2, with D uncertain. This CDR3 reads CASRAGVYGYTF. CDR3 DNA: TGTGCCAGCAGAGCGGGAGTCTATGGCTACACCTTC.